This T cell receptor beta chain appears in the sequencing data of a study of CD8+ T cells in alopecia areata. Extraction of RNA preceded its reverse transcription into cDNA, which served as the sequencing template. Sequencing used immunoSEQ multiplex PCR; TCRdb keeps in-frame clones, though not all of them. Of nearly 110,000 clones listed, 84% are singletons. This CDR3 region has 12 residues. Trimming pared 3 bases from V and 11 bases from J, leaving 12 bases between. CDR1 is KGHSH and CDR2 is LQKENI in the germline V gene. Treatment of the sample: oral pan-JAK inhibitor, 5-10 mg twice daily. The TCR originated in a human donor with alopecia areata. The sample consisted of CD8+ T cells sorted from blood, taken at week 24, from a patient treated with tofacitinib. This chain uses TRBV18 with TRBJ2-3; D call uncertain. CDR3 region: CASSPGGKGQYF. CDR3 in DNA: TGTGCCAGCTCACCGGGCGGAAAGGGGCAGTATTTT.